The T cell receptor beta chain described here comes from a study of CD4+ T cells in melanoma. In the case of this clone: Its antigen is not identified.

Using immunoSEQ multiplex PCR, the repertoire was profiled, and TCRdb retains in-frame clones only, with some absent. The table has about 21,000 clones, 78% seen once; the top ten hold about 9.6%. General study points: A reported correlation linked neoantigen-specific CD4+ T cells to CD8+, macrophage and B cell function. In melanoma, neoantigen-specific CD4+ T cells reportedly differed in differentiation state.

Germline V gives CDR1 KGHSH, CDR2 LQKENI. After removal of 4 bases from V and 4 bases from J, the junction contained 4 bases not matched to a gene. This CDR3 comprises 14 residues. This sequence originates from a human donor with melanoma. The chain uses TRBV18 and TRBJ1-2; 9 bases map to TRBD1. CDR3 DNA sequence: TGTGCCAGCTCACAATCGGGACAGGGCTATGGCTACACCTTC. Its translation: CASSQSGQGYGYTF.